The clone carrying this TCR beta chain has a single count. The antigen is not known. These data belong to a study of T cells in localized non-small cell lung cancer. The study, taken as a whole, reports: Blood T cell density predicted longer survival; adjacent-lung clonality, shorter. Among the tissues sampled, uninvolved adjacent lung had the highest T cell clonality, above tumor. Sequencing was limited to one tumor region, leaving the possibility of heterogeneity open. Researchers found a median roughly 56 of the top 100 tumor clones in adjacent lung.

The ends lost 2 bases at V and 5 bases at J; junction bases unmatched: 3. Germline V gives CDR1 MNHEY, CDR2 SMNVEV (reference sequence). The CDR3 has 14 residues. Sequencing was performed with immunoSEQ multiplex PCR; in TCRdb, only in-frame clones are kept and a portion is missing. The table includes tens of thousands of clones, approximately 80% detected once. The clonotype was recovered from a male donor aged 60 or over with stage III squamous cell lung carcinoma. Sequencing used peripheral blood, obtained before any cancer treatment. This sequence joins TRBV27 and TRBJ2-3; 8 nucleotides align to TRBD2. The CDR3 DNA sequence: TGTGCCAGCAGTTTAGGGCTAGCGGGAGATACGCAGTATTTT. Its protein is CASSLGLAGDTQYF.